The text below deals with one T cell receptor beta chain. The antigen remains unidentified. Assay used: immunoSEQ multiplex PCR; TCRdb lists only in-frame clones, some missing. The table records roughly 650,000 clones, about 95% of them present only once. These data come from a study of shared clonotypes between healthy human individuals. In the study overall: Donor ages ranged 18 to 49 years: a couple of women, a few men. Whole-study results and caveats: Naive subsets tended to show greater estimated richness than memory subsets.

CDR1 GTSNPN and CDR2 SVGIG come from the germline V gene (reference sequence). This CDR3 has 15 amino acids. Losses at the gene ends were 1 base for V and 7 bases for J; bases not matched to a gene: 11. Naive CD8 cells lacked CD45RO, underwent positive selection for CCR7 and left out terminally differentiated effector memory CD45RA+ cells. The sample comprised naive CD8+ T cells sorted from blood. The rearrangement joins TRBV30 to TRBJ2-7; 9 positions agree with TRBD1. The TCR was taken from a woman aged 25 to 39 in good health. Written as DNA, the CDR3 is TGTGCCTGGAGTGGCGGGACAGGGTCGGAAGAGGAGCAGTACTTC. Protein: CAWSGGTGSEEEQYF.